The clone carrying this T cell receptor (beta chain) was counted ten times or more. This sample was taken from a study of T cells in Graves' hyperthyroidism and ophthalmopathy. The CDR3 contains 15 residues. Per germline, CDR1 SNHLY and CDR2 FYNNEI. V lost 5 bases and J lost 2; bases outside the gene matches: 7. Researchers amplified the TCR beta CDR3 regions from RNA transcripts. HTBI primers were used for first-round RT-PCR of the TCR CDR3. TCRdb re-called the multiplex PCR reads with MiXCR, one entry per CDR3 protein. The table records around 250,000 distinct CDR3 sequences, roughly 15% of them present only once. Patients aged 18 to 65 had newly diagnosed hyperthyroidism that had lasted under 2 months.

Sequencing was carried out using blood. This receptor was taken from a woman aged 40-49 years with Graves' hyperthyroidism that later progressed to Graves' ophthalmopathy. V is TRBV2 and J is TRBJ2-7, with 9 positions matching TRBD1. In nucleotides, the CDR3 is TGTGCCAGCAGTCAACCCGGGACAGGGCCCTACGAGCAGTACTTC. Translating gives CASSQPGTGPYEQYF.